This passage covers 18 T cell receptor beta chains from one sample sequenced in a study of blood T cell repertoires in COVID-19. Profiling relied on immunoSEQ multiplex PCR, and the TCRdb table lists in-frame clones only, not all of them. The sample shows hundreds of thousands of clones, approximately 89% of them seen only once. The source material was peripheral blood. These receptors came from a man younger than 30 with COVID-19, enrolled during active disease.

A word on this clone: Other nucleotide sequences in the sample specify the same CDR3. The chain has TRBV7-9 and TRBJ1-1, with D unclear. The CDR3 has 13 amino acids. Trimming cost V 5 bases and J 0 bases, with 7 bases left between them. The germline V gene encodes CDR1 SEHNR and CDR2 FQNEAQ (reference sequence). The CDR3 DNA reads TGTGCCAGCAGCCCAGGCATGAACACTGAAGCTTTCTTT. Its translation is CASSPGMNTEAFF.

The rearrangement joins TRBV5-4 to TRBJ2-3; 8 nucleotides match TRBD1. Germline V lookup: CDR1 SGHNT, CDR2 YYREEE (reference sequence). The junction had 3 bases not matched to a gene; V was cut back by 7 bases and J by 2 bases. The CDR3 has 13 amino acids. CDR3 loop: CASSDRVTDTQYF. CDR3 nucleotide sequence: TGTGCCAGCTCGGACAGGGTCACAGATACGCAGTATTTT.

The rearrangement joins TRBV5-1 to TRBJ1-5, with 8 bases lining up with TRBD1. Germline V lookup: CDR1 SGHRS, CDR2 YFSETQ. CDR3 length: 18 residues. The V segment lost 4 bases and the J segment 1 base; nucleotides outside the gene matches: 13. CDR3: CASSHGQGPFGSNQPQHF. The DNA for the CDR3 is TGCGCCAGCAGCCACGGACAGGGACCTTTTGGGAGCAATCAGCCCCAGCATTTT.

The chain combines TRBV19 with TRBJ1-2; 11 positions match TRBD1. Per germline, CDR1 LNHDA and CDR2 SQIVND (reference sequence). V trimming: 7 bases; J trimming: 1 base; junction bases outside the gene matches: 5. CDR3 length: 15 amino acids. The CDR3 protein is CASKDRGHRNYGYTF. CDR3 sequence (DNA): TGTGCCAGTAAGGACAGGGGGCATCGTAACTATGGCTACACCTTC.

A single count supports this clone. This rearrangement joins TRBV7-9 to TRBJ2-5; 13 bases fit TRBD2. Germline V gene sequence: CDR1 SEHNR, CDR2 FQNEAQ (reference sequence). Trimming at V came to 5 bases and at J to 5 bases, leaving 2 bases not matched to a gene. The length of the CDR3 is 14 residues. Here the CDR3 DNA reads TGTGCCAGCAGCGAGACTAGCGGGGGGGAGACCCAGTACTTC. It encodes CASSETSGGETQYF.

V usage is TRBV19 and J usage is TRBJ1-3; D uncertain. Germline V gene lookup returns CDR1 LNHDA and CDR2 SQIVND (reference sequence). V was clipped by 3 bases and J by 0 bases, with 9 bases between them. The length of the CDR3 is 15 residues. In DNA form, the CDR3 reads TGTGCCAGTAGTATGAGACTCAGCTCTGGAAACACCATATATTTT. This sequence encodes CASSMRLSSGNTIYF. Drawing the rest from reference TRBV19 and TRBJ1-3, the complete variable domain is DGGITQSPKYLFRKEGQNVTLSCEQNLNHDAMYWYRQDPGQGLRLIYYSQIVNDFQKGDIAEGYSVSREKKESFPLTVTSAQKNPTAFYLCASSMRLSSGNTIYFGEGSWLTVV.

The chain joins TRBV6-2 or TRBV6-3 to TRBJ2-7; D is undetermined. The length of the CDR3 is 12 residues. Germline CDR1 is MNHEY and CDR2 is SVGEGT. V was pared by 4 bases and J by 7 bases, with 11 bases between. The CDR3, as DNA: TGTGCCAGCAGTTCCGACTCGGGTGAGCAGTACTTC. The encoded protein is CASSSDSGEQYF.

This clone was observed a few times. The gene calls are TRBV24-1 and TRBJ2-7; 10 positions agree with TRBD2. CDR3 length equals 19 residues. V lost 4 bases to trimming and J lost 0 bases; unmatched junction nucleotides: 14. Germline CDR1 KGHDR, CDR2 SFDVKD. The CDR3 is CATSEHNPLAGVSSYEQYF. CDR3 sequence (DNA): TGTGCCACCAGTGAGCACAACCCGCTAGCGGGGGTCTCCTCCTACGAGCAGTACTTC.

The chain employs TRBV10-3 and TRBJ2-3, with TRBD2 matching 7 bases. This CDR3 contains 16 residues. Losses at the gene ends were 2 bases for V and 0 bases for J; bases not matched to a gene: 5. Germline lookup yields CDR1 ENHRY and CDR2 SYGVKD. CDR3 sequence: CAISEPSGTSTDTQYF. The CDR3 DNA reads TGTGCCATCAGTGAGCCTAGCGGAACTAGCACAGATACGCAGTATTTT.

The chain couples TRBV20-1 to TRBJ2-3, with D hard to call. CDR3 length: 11 amino acids. The V and J ends lost 5 bases and 2 bases respectively, with 5 bases between them. Germline loops: CDR1 DFQATT, CDR2 SNEGSKA (reference sequence). The CDR3 coding sequence is TGCAGTGCTTTCTACACAGATACGCAGTATTTT. Translation gives CSAFYTDTQYF.

This clone showed up just once. The genes are TRBV19 and TRBJ1-5; TRBD1 matches at 7 bases. The J segment lost 7 bases and the V segment lost 7 bases, leaving 7 bases of the junction unmatched. The CDR3 extends over 13 amino acids. Germline V gene data show CDR1 as LNHDA and CDR2 as SQIVND (reference sequence). This CDR3 is CASTETGLQPQHF. Here the CDR3 DNA reads TGTGCCAGTACCGAGACAGGGCTGCAGCCCCAGCATTTT.

V usage is TRBV19 and J usage is TRBJ1-1, with TRBD1 as a possible D gene (6 bases). CDR1 and CDR2 (germline): LNHDA, SQIVND (reference sequence). The length of the CDR3 is 12 residues. Trimming stripped 6 bases from V and 11 bases from J, with 16 bases between. In DNA form, the CDR3 reads TGTGCCAGTAGCCTAACAGGGTTGGGCGCTTTCTTT. Translating gives CASSLTGLGAFF.

The chain joins TRBV29-1 to TRBJ2-3; the D gene is possibly TRBD2 (6 bases). Trimming cost V 7 bases and J 4 bases, with 18 bases left between them. Per the germline V gene, CDR1 is SQVTM and CDR2 is ANQGSEA. This CDR3 has 14 residues. The CDR3 region is CSGGLGRYSDTQYF. DNA of the CDR3: TGCAGCGGGGGCCTGGGGAGGTATTCAGATACGCAGTATTTT.

For the CDR3, the DNA is TGTGCCAGCAGCTTAATTCTTTCGGATTCACCCCTCCACTTT. Translated, it gives CASSLILSDSPLHF. V is TRBV7-9 and J is TRBJ1-6; D gene unclear. V gave up 2 bases and J gave up 8 bases, with 10 bases separating them. Germline V lookup: CDR1 SEHNR, CDR2 FQNEAQ (reference sequence). The CDR3 sequence is 14 residues long. Looking up the rest from reference TRBV7-9 and TRBJ1-6 gives the full variable domain: DTGVSQNPRHKITKRGQNVTFRCDPISEHNRLYWYRQTLGQGPEFLTYFQNEAQLEKSRLLSDRFSAERPKGSFSTLEIQRTEQGDSAMYLCASSLILSDSPLHFGNGTRLTVT.

The chain has TRBV7-8 and TRBJ2-5, with D maybe TRBD2 (7 bases). The germline CDR1 and CDR2 sequences are SGHVS and FQNEAQ. V was shortened by 5 bases and J by 5 bases, with 21 bases between the two germline ends. This CDR3 has 16 amino acids. Written as DNA, the CDR3 is TGTGCCAGCAGCCCTACCCCGGGGGGCGTCGGGGAGACCCAGTACTTC. Protein: CASSPTPGGVGETQYF.

The CDR3 nucleotides are TGTGCCAGCACCTCCCTCCACAGGGGGGATGAGACCCAGTACTTC. It specifies CASTSLHRGDETQYF. The chain carries TRBV28 and TRBJ2-5, with 8 positions matching TRBD1. The CDR3 has 15 amino acids. V shed 7 bases and J 5 bases; nucleotides not matched to a gene: 12. Germline V CDR1 and CDR2: MDHEN, SYDVKM.

The chain carries TRBV19 and TRBJ1-1; possibly TRBD1 for D (5 bases). This CDR3 has 11 residues. The V gene's germline CDR1 is LNHDA and CDR2 SQIVND (reference sequence). V was cut by 3 bases and J by 10 bases, with 9 bases left in between. CDR3 loop: CASSMGLAAFF. CDR3 DNA sequence: TGTGCCAGTAGTATGGGACTCGCAGCTTTCTTT.

The chain combines TRBV29-1 with TRBJ1-1; D unresolved. This CDR3 region has 12 residues. From germline, CDR1 is SQVTM and CDR2 ANQGSEA. Between the trimmed V and J ends, which lost 8 bases and 0 bases, there was a span of 10 bases. CDR3 bases: TGCAGCTCCCGGGGTTTGAACACTGAAGCTTTCTTT. As protein: CSSRGLNTEAFF.